The TCR beta chain under discussion was sequenced for a study of OX40 agonist ivuxolimab in advanced cancers. Across the whole study: Partial responses occurred in three patients (one hepatocellular carcinoma, two cutaneous melanoma).

CDR3 size: 14 residues. Germline CDR1 is SGHVS and CDR2 is FQNEAQ. V lost 5 bases, J lost 1 base, and 9 bases lay in between. The protocol was immunoSEQ multiplex PCR, while the TCRdb copy is restricted to in-frame clones and leaves out a portion. Found here are tens of thousands of clones, 80% to 90% of them singletons; the top ten hold about 12%. Any history of autoimmune disease or systemic immunosuppression disqualified patients. On this clone: The target antigen is unknown.

The study's findings and limits: Partial responders at 0.1-3.0 mg/kg had among the lowest clonal expansion. At doses 0.1 to 3.0 mg/kg, CD4+ and CD8+ clones expanded.

This chain links TRBV7-8 with TRBJ1-5; the D is unclear. Here the sequenced sample was CD4+ or CD8+ T cells sorted from blood, taken in a trial of the OX40 agonist ivuxolimab. This sequence was found in an adult with an advanced solid tumor such as melanoma, head and neck, liver or kidney cancer. CDR3 bases: TGTGCCAGCAGCGCAATCCTGAGCAATCAGCCCCAGCATTTT. It yields the protein CASSAILSNQPQHF.